Each of the 8 T cell receptor beta chains below was sequenced from the same sample in a study of neurological immune-mediated disorders. MiXCR, applied by TCRdb to the 5' RACE reads, yields one record per CDR3 protein. The sample consists of tens of thousands of distinct CDR3 sequences, 3.5% to 4.5% of them appearing once. Material for sequencing was PBMCs. The receptors derive from a woman aged 50 to 60 with multiple sclerosis.

There are a few counts of this clonotype. Since a much larger clone is just one base distant, this may be a read error. The chain has TRBV20-1 and TRBJ2-7; 9 positions match TRBD2. The V gene's germline CDR1 is DFQATT and CDR2 SNEGSKA (reference sequence). J gave up 7 bases and V 0 bases, and 10 bases lay outside the gene matches. This CDR3 spans 15 amino acids. The CDR3 DNA sequence: TGCAGTGCTAGAGATAGCGGGAGCGGTACGGAAGAGCAGTACTTC. Amino acid sequence: CSARDSGSGTEEQYF.

This clonotype was found many times. The V and J genes are TRBV6-2 or TRBV6-3 and TRBJ2-2, with 7 bases identical to TRBD1. The CDR3 spans 16 residues. CDR1 MNHEY and CDR2 SVGEGT come from the germline V gene. Unmatched junction bases numbered 12, after V lost 6 bases and J lost 5 bases. The CDR3 spells CASSSQGPTGTGELFF. The CDR3 region has the DNA TGTGCCAGCAGCTCACAGGGGCCGACGGGGACCGGGGAGCTGTTTTTT.

This chain uses TRBV7-6 with TRBJ1-4; D remains ambiguous. The CDR3 has 16 residues. From germline, CDR1 is SGHVS and CDR2 FNYEAQ. The germline V and J ends were trimmed by 1 base and 0 bases, with 9 bases remaining between them. The CDR3 DNA is TGTGCCAGCAGCTTAGAGTGGTCGGCAACTAATGAAAAACTGTTTTTT. It yields the protein CASSLEWSATNEKLFF.

In its sample, this clonotype was seen many times. CDR3 nucleotides: TGCGCCAGCACCAAAACTAGCGGAAGTTCCTACAATGAGCAGTTCTTC. Translation: CASTKTSGSSYNEQFF. The rearrangement links TRBV4-3 to TRBJ2-1, with TRBD2 identical over 8 bases. The CDR3 is 16 residues long. J was trimmed by 1 base and V by 7 bases; bases with no gene match: 9. Germline CDR1 reads LGHNA; CDR2 reads YSLEER.

The chain joins TRBV7-8 to TRBJ1-3, with a tentative D call TRBD1 (6 bases). This CDR3 has 16 residues. Germline V gene lookup returns CDR1 SGHVS and CDR2 FQNEAQ. Deletions cut 2 bases from V and 8 bases from J, with 19 bases between. The chain's CDR3 is CASSLQRGQPTDTIYF. The CDR3 DNA reads as TGTGCCAGCAGCTTACAACGCGGACAGCCGACGGACACCATATATTTT.

This clonotype came up a few times. This may arise from a read error, as a much more abundant clone is one base away. This chain connects TRBV12-3 or TRBV12-4 to TRBJ1-5; D uncertain. The V end was cut by 3 bases, the J end by 7 bases, with 10 bases between. The CDR3 has 13 amino acids. The CDR3 protein is CASSFESFQPQHF. CDR3 coding DNA: TGTGCCAGCAGTTTTGAAAGCTTCCAGCCCCAGCATTTT.

This clonotype was found many times. The rearrangement joins TRBV24-1 to TRBJ2-1; D not resolved. The V gene's germline CDR1 is KGHDR and CDR2 SFDVKD. CDR3 length equals 11 residues. The ends were cut back, 4 bases at V and 7 bases at J, with 4 bases in the middle. The chain's CDR3 is CATSEQNEQFF. In nucleotides, the CDR3 is TGTGCCACCAGTGAACAGAATGAGCAGTTCTTC.

This clonotype occurred many times. The chain couples TRBV7-2 to TRBJ1-2; maybe TRBD1 (6 bases). Germline-derived CDR1 and CDR2 are SGHTA and FQGNSA. The CDR3 is 13 residues long. V dropped 5 bases and J dropped 6 bases, with 13 bases sitting between them. Here the CDR3 reads CASSPQGLNGYTF. CDR3 nucleotides: TGTGCCAGCAGCCCACAGGGTCTGAATGGCTACACCTTC.